Listed below are T cell receptor beta chains from one sample, sequenced in a study of blood T cell repertoires in COVID-19. TCRdb's copy holds only in-frame clones and misses some; the assay was immunoSEQ multiplex PCR. The profile covers about 130,000 clones, with 86% appearing a single time and roughly 2.3% taken by the ten largest. Sample: PBMCs or T cells enriched from blood (not recorded which). These receptors came from a woman in her forties or fifties who had recovered from COVID-19. The CDR3 runs from the conserved cysteine through the conserved F or W. A D gene is named only where the DNA matches it firmly. Part of the rows lack a size; the others show once, few, many or a class for expanded clones.

CDR3 DNA: TGTGCCAGCAGCCAAGTTGGTTCCGGGACAGCCTACGAGCAGTACTTC; CDR3 protein: CASSQVGSGTAYEQYF; D gene: TRBD1; clone size: -; V gene: TRBV3-1/TRBV3-2; J gene: TRBJ2-7
CDR3 DNA: TGCGCCAGCAGTGAGGGACAGGGATGGTACGAGCAGTACTTC; CDR3 protein: CASSEGQGWYEQYF; D gene: TRBD1; clone size: -; V gene: TRBV10-1; J gene: TRBJ2-7
CDR3 DNA: TGTGCCAGCAGTTACGCGGACAGGGCGTGGCAGCCCCAGCATTTT; CDR3 protein: CASSYADRAWQPQHF; D gene: TRBD1; clone size: -; V gene: TRBV6-2/TRBV6-3; J gene: TRBJ1-5
CDR3 DNA: TGCGCCAGCAGCCAGGTACAGGTACCCTATGGCTACACCTTC; CDR3 protein: CASSQVQVPYGYTF; D gene: -; clone size: -; V gene: TRBV4-3; J gene: TRBJ1-2
CDR3 DNA: TGTGCCAGCACTCTGGACAGGGGATTCCCCGGGGAGCTGTTTTTT; CDR3 protein: CASTLDRGFPGELFF; D gene: TRBD1; clone size: once; V gene: TRBV2; J gene: TRBJ2-2
CDR3 DNA: TGTGCCAGCAGCCCCCCGACAGGGAAGTCCGAGACCCAGTACTTC; CDR3 protein: CASSPPTGKSETQYF; D gene: TRBD1; clone size: -; V gene: TRBV7-9; J gene: TRBJ2-5
CDR3 DNA: TGCGCCAGCAGCCAGAGGGACAGAAGGATTATGAACACTGAAGCTTTCTTT; CDR3 protein: CASSQRDRRIMNTEAFF; D gene: TRBD1; clone size: -; V gene: TRBV4-1; J gene: TRBJ1-1
CDR3 DNA: TGTGCCATCAGCTCGACGGGAAGTCGGGTCTACGAGCAGTACTTC; CDR3 protein: CAISSTGSRVYEQYF; D gene: -; clone size: -; V gene: TRBV10-3; J gene: TRBJ2-7
CDR3 DNA: TGCGCCAGCAGCCAAACAGGGGTCACTGGAAACACCATATATTTT; CDR3 protein: CASSQTGVTGNTIYF; D gene: TRBD1; clone size: -; V gene: TRBV4-1; J gene: TRBJ1-3
CDR3 DNA: TGTGCCAGCAGCCAGGAGGGACTTATCAGGCGCTACGAGCAGTACTTC; CDR3 protein: CASSQEGLIRRYEQYF; D gene: -; clone size: -; V gene: TRBV3-1/TRBV3-2; J gene: TRBJ2-7
CDR3 DNA: TGTGCCAGCAGTTTCACCGGGACAGGGGGCTATGGCTACACCTTC; CDR3 protein: CASSFTGTGGYGYTF; D gene: TRBD1; clone size: -; V gene: TRBV27; J gene: TRBJ1-2
CDR3 DNA: TGTGCCAGCAGCTTATCCCGGGATTCACCCCTCCACTTT; CDR3 protein: CASSLSRDSPLHF; D gene: -; clone size: -; V gene: TRBV7-9; J gene: TRBJ1-6
CDR3 DNA: TGTGCCAGCAGCCTAAAAGGGGGTGGGACTAGCGGTCTCAATGAGCAGTTCTTC; CDR3 protein: CASSLKGGGTSGLNEQFF; D gene: TRBD2; clone size: -; V gene: TRBV4-2; J gene: TRBJ2-1
CDR3 DNA: TGTGCCAGCAGCACCGTAGGGGGGGATGTTGGCTACACCTTC; CDR3 protein: CASSTVGGDVGYTF; D gene: -; clone size: few; V gene: TRBV11-2; J gene: TRBJ1-2
CDR3 DNA: TGTGCCAGCAGCTTACGATCGAACCGGGGTAGCACCGGGGAGCTGTTTTTT; CDR3 protein: CASSLRSNRGSTGELFF; D gene: -; clone size: -; V gene: TRBV7-2; J gene: TRBJ2-2
CDR3 DNA: TGTGCCAGCAGCCGACAGGGGAATTTTGGCTACACCTTC; CDR3 protein: CASSRQGNFGYTF; D gene: TRBD1; clone size: -; V gene: TRBV5-6; J gene: TRBJ1-2
CDR3 DNA: TGTGCCAGCAGCTTACTGGAGGGAACTGAAGCTTTCTTT; CDR3 protein: CASSLLEGTEAFF; D gene: -; clone size: -; V gene: TRBV7-9; J gene: TRBJ1-1
CDR3 DNA: TGTGCCAGCAGTCCCAATACGCTGACAGGCAAGAAGGAGACCCAGTACTTC; CDR3 protein: CASSPNTLTGKKETQYF; D gene: -; clone size: few; V gene: TRBV6-6; J gene: TRBJ2-5
CDR3 DNA: TGTGCCAGCAGCTTATGGACAGGGCTAGAGACCCAGTACTTC; CDR3 protein: CASSLWTGLETQYF; D gene: TRBD1; clone size: -; V gene: TRBV7-9; J gene: TRBJ2-5
CDR3 DNA: TGTGCCAGCAGTTGGACAGGGGGCGACGGTTCACCCCTCCACTTT; CDR3 protein: CASSWTGGDGSPLHF; D gene: TRBD1; clone size: -; V gene: TRBV6-5; J gene: TRBJ1-6
CDR3 DNA: TGTGCCAGCAGCCAACGGGGGGGGAAAAACATTCAGTACTTC; CDR3 protein: CASSQRGGKNIQYF; D gene: TRBD2; clone size: -; V gene: TRBV3-1/TRBV3-2; J gene: TRBJ2-4
CDR3 DNA: TGTGCCATTCAGACTAGCCCAGATACGCAGTATTTT; CDR3 protein: CAIQTSPDTQYF; D gene: TRBD2; clone size: -; V gene: TRBV19; J gene: TRBJ2-3
CDR3 DNA: TGTGCCAGCAGCTTAGCTAGCAGGGTTGTTGAAGCTTTCTTT; CDR3 protein: CASSLASRVVEAFF; D gene: -; clone size: -; V gene: TRBV7-9; J gene: TRBJ1-1
CDR3 DNA: TGCGCCAGCAGCTTAAATTCAGAAAACAATGAGCAGTTCTTC; CDR3 protein: CASSLNSENNEQFF; D gene: -; clone size: -; V gene: TRBV5-1; J gene: TRBJ2-1
CDR3 DNA: TGTGCCAGCAGTTTAGACAGGGGCGGCTACACCTTC; CDR3 protein: CASSLDRGGYTF; D gene: TRBD1; clone size: -; V gene: TRBV12-3/TRBV12-4; J gene: TRBJ1-2
CDR3 DNA: TGTGCCACCCAAAAGACGACATCACCGGAGACCCAGTACTTC; CDR3 protein: CATQKTTSPETQYF; D gene: -; clone size: -; V gene: TRBV6-5; J gene: TRBJ2-5
CDR3 DNA: TGTGCCACCACTCATTCCGGGACAGGGGGCTTCACTGAAGCTTTCTTT; CDR3 protein: CATTHSGTGGFTEAFF; D gene: TRBD1; clone size: once; V gene: TRBV24-1; J gene: TRBJ1-1
CDR3 DNA: TGTGCCAGCAGCCCGTGGCGGGGGGGCCAAGATACGCAGTATTTT; CDR3 protein: CASSPWRGGQDTQYF; D gene: TRBD2; clone size: -; V gene: TRBV7-9; J gene: TRBJ2-3
CDR3 DNA: TGTGCCAGCAGCCCCCGATTTGCGGGGGGGCCCTACGAGCAGTACTTC; CDR3 protein: CASSPRFAGGPYEQYF; D gene: TRBD2; clone size: once; V gene: TRBV11-3; J gene: TRBJ2-7
CDR3 DNA: TGTGCCAGCAGCTGGCAGGGGGGTGGCACAGATACGCAGTATTTT; CDR3 protein: CASSWQGGGTDTQYF; D gene: -; clone size: -; V gene: TRBV5-6; J gene: TRBJ2-3
CDR3 DNA: TGTGCCAGCAGCCTCCAGGAGACCCAGTACTTC; CDR3 protein: CASSLQETQYF; D gene: -; clone size: -; V gene: TRBV6-2/TRBV6-3; J gene: TRBJ2-5
CDR3 DNA: TGTGCTAGTGCCCCTGGCGGCAGTATAAGCCCTAACTATGGCTACACCTTC; CDR3 protein: CASAPGGSISPNYGYTF; D gene: -; clone size: once; V gene: TRBV12-5; J gene: TRBJ1-2
CDR3 DNA: TGTGCCTGTCGTACTGGGGCGGGAGGAGATACGCAGTATTTT; CDR3 protein: CACRTGAGGDTQYF; D gene: TRBD2; clone size: once; V gene: TRBV30; J gene: TRBJ2-3
CDR3 DNA: TGTGCCAGCAGTGTAGGGGGTTCACCCCTCCACTTT; CDR3 protein: CASSVGGSPLHF; D gene: -; clone size: -; V gene: TRBV2; J gene: TRBJ1-6
CDR3 DNA: TGTGCCAGCAGCTTAAACTCGAGGAGCTCCTACAATGAGCAGTTCTTC; CDR3 protein: CASSLNSRSSYNEQFF; D gene: -; clone size: once; V gene: TRBV7-9; J gene: TRBJ2-1
CDR3 DNA: TGCGCCAGCAGCCTTAATAGCAATCAGCCCCAGCATTTT; CDR3 protein: CASSLNSNQPQHF; D gene: -; clone size: -; V gene: TRBV10-1; J gene: TRBJ1-5
CDR3 DNA: TGTGCCAGCAGTTCCCCAGGGAACAATCAGCCCCAGCATTTT; CDR3 protein: CASSSPGNNQPQHF; D gene: -; clone size: -; V gene: TRBV6-6; J gene: TRBJ1-5
CDR3 DNA: TGTGCCAGCAGCTACGAGGGGGTAAGCACTGAAGCTTTCTTT; CDR3 protein: CASSYEGVSTEAFF; D gene: -; clone size: once; V gene: TRBV9; J gene: TRBJ1-1
CDR3 DNA: TGCAGTGCTAGTCAAGGGGACAATCAGCCCCAGCATTTT; CDR3 protein: CSASQGDNQPQHF; D gene: -; clone size: -; V gene: TRBV20-1; J gene: TRBJ1-5